Sequencing of this T cell receptor (beta chain) was carried out in a study of blood T cell repertoires in COVID-19. Background on the study: Samples of COVID-19 (acute and convalescent) were obtained from the United States, Italy and Spain.

In the original processing: Nucleated cell counts were estimated from reference gene primer amplification. TCRdb's copy holds only in-frame clones and misses some; the assay was immunoSEQ multiplex PCR. That table is the source of V, J and clone size, and D and trimming were worked out from the DNA. This table has about 150,000 clones, 75% to 90% appearing once. The CDR3 is 13 amino acids. V dropped 4 bases and J dropped 7 bases, with 13 bases sitting between them. From germline, CDR1 is SQVTM and CDR2 ANQGSEA. The clonotype was recovered from a human donor in a cohort sampled during active COVID-19. Material for sequencing was peripheral blood. The rearrangement uses TRBV29-1 and TRBJ2-2; D gene unclear. As DNA, the CDR3 is TGCAGCGTTGGTCCAGTAAACCACGGGGAGCTGTTTTTT. Translated, it gives CSVGPVNHGELFF.